A single sample gave rise to the 20 T cell receptor beta chains below, sequenced in a study of cytomegalovirus exposure and HLA in healthy donors. PCR amplification relied on 60 Vbeta primers (plus 13 Jbeta primers). Here immunoSEQ multiplex PCR was the method, and the copy in TCRdb shows in-frame clones only, minus some. The sample has about 110,000 clones; over 65% are singletons. Sequencing was performed on PBMCs. These receptors were obtained from a man aged 25 to 40 in good health and CMV-seropositive.

The V gene is TRBV10-1, the J gene TRBJ1-2; D is possibly TRBD1 (5 bases). The germline V gene has CDR1 WNHNN and CDR2 SYGVQD (reference sequence). The CDR3 is 14 amino acids. Trimming cost V 6 bases and J 3 bases, with 14 bases left between them. The CDR3 DNA follows: TGCGCCAGCAGGACAGCCCCGGATCACTATGGCTACACCTTC. Protein sequence: CASRTAPDHYGYTF.

This clone turned up a few times. Other DNA variants within this sample encode the same CDR3. Here the CDR3 DNA reads TGCGCCAGCAGCCAAGAAAGGGGGGGCCAAGAGACCCAGTACTTC. Protein: CASSQERGGQETQYF. The J gene is TRBJ2-5, the V gene TRBV4-3; a weak D match, TRBD2 (7 bases). Trimming removed 0 bases at V and 1 base at J, with 9 bases between. The CDR3 has 15 residues. Germline CDR1 is LGHNA and CDR2 is YSLEER.

This rearrangement joins TRBV27 to TRBJ2-7; TRBD1 aligns across 8 bases. The CDR3 is 16 amino acids. Trimming removed 0 bases from V and 2 bases from J; junction bases left unmatched: 6. In germline, CDR1 is MNHEY, CDR2 SMNVEV (reference sequence). The CDR3 DNA reads as TGTGCCAGCAGTTTATCGGCAGGGGGCTTTACCTACGAGCAGTACTTC. The encoded protein is CASSLSAGGFTYEQYF.

The rearrangement joins TRBV2 to TRBJ1-1; D not certain. Germline V gives CDR1 SNHLY, CDR2 FYNNEI. This CDR3 has 13 amino acids. V was pared by 7 bases and J by 1 base, with 10 bases between. The CDR3 protein is CASTTSQNTEAFF. The CDR3 DNA sequence: TGTGCCAGCACCACTTCCCAGAACACTGAAGCTTTCTTT. Together with reference TRBV2 and TRBJ1-1, the CDR3 gives the full variable domain: EPEVTQTPSHQVTQMGQEVILRCVPISNHLYFYWYRQILGQKVEFLVSFYNNEISEKSEIFDDQFSVERPDGSNFTLKIRSTKLEDSAMYFCASTTSQNTEAFFGQGTRLTVV.

The chain carries TRBV7-2 and TRBJ2-5; 9 bases line up with TRBD2. Germline V gene data show CDR1 as SGHTA and CDR2 as FQGNSA. V shed 1 base and J 11 bases; nucleotides not matched to a gene: 5. CDR3 length: 13 residues. CDR3 residues: CASSLVVAGEQYF. The DNA of the CDR3 is TGTGCCAGCAGCTTAGTGGTAGCGGGGGAGCAGTACTTC.

V is TRBV6-5 and J is TRBJ1-1; perhaps TRBD1 as D (5 bases). Germline values: CDR1 MNHEY, CDR2 SVGAGI. The CDR3 contains 13 residues. The ends were cut back, 10 bases at V and 1 base at J, with 13 bases in the middle. CDR3 bases: TGTGCCACCTCGGGACTGACGAACACTGAAGCTTTCTTT. Its protein product is CATSGLTNTEAFF.

J is TRBJ2-5 and V is TRBV6-7; TRBD2 aligns across 9 bases. TRBV6-7 is an ORF for which the function is uncertain. The junction had 14 bases not matched to a gene; V was cut back by 7 bases and J by 5 bases. The CDR3 loop spans 16 amino acids. The CDR3, as DNA: TGTGCCAGCACCCACGCGGGCGGGGGGGAGAGGGAGACCCAGTACTTC. It specifies CASTHAGGGERETQYF.

Only a few counts were recorded for this clone. The chain is built from TRBV5-1 and TRBJ1-2; no definite D call. The CDR3 is 16 residues long. V dropped 0 bases and J dropped 6 bases, with 18 bases sitting between them. From germline, CDR1 is SGHRS and CDR2 YFSETQ. The CDR3 is CASSLGGTVLYDGYTF. The DNA of the CDR3 is TGCGCCAGCAGCTTGGGTGGTACAGTTCTATACGATGGCTACACCTTC.

The sample holds a few counts of this clone. This sequence joins TRBV4-1 and TRBJ1-3; a possible D gene is TRBD1 (5 bases). The V end was cut by 6 bases, the J end by 4 bases, with 16 bases between. The length of the CDR3 is 15 residues. Looked up from germline, CDR1 is MGHRA and CDR2 is YSYEKL. This CDR3 is CASRNPLGRGNTIYF. CDR3 sequence (DNA): TGCGCCAGCAGAAACCCGTTGGGGCGGGGAAACACCATATATTTT.

This clone appeared a single time. The chain combines TRBV4-3 with TRBJ1-2; 8 bases fit TRBD1. This CDR3 is built from 15 residues. Germline V CDR1 and CDR2: LGHNA, YSLEER. Trimming at V came to 0 bases and at J to 7 bases, leaving 7 bases not matched to a gene. The CDR3 here is CASSQDPDRDSGYTF. DNA for the CDR3: TGCGCCAGCAGCCAAGATCCGGACAGGGATAGTGGCTACACCTTC.

This chain links TRBV6-5 with TRBJ1-2; weak D call: TRBD1 (5 bases). V was trimmed by 7 bases and J by 7 bases, leaving 16 bases between them. This CDR3 is built from 13 residues. Looked up from germline, CDR1 is MNHEY and CDR2 is SVGAGI. CDR3 region: CASKRGPGGGYTF. CDR3 in DNA: TGTGCCAGCAAGCGGGGACCGGGTGGTGGCTACACCTTC.

This rearrangement joins TRBV28 to TRBJ2-7; D is ambiguous. CDR1 is MDHEN, CDR2 SYDVKM, per germline. This CDR3 is 14 amino acids long. With 8 bases removed from V and 4 bases from J, the gap between germline ends came to 18 bases. CDR3 region: CASLRPSLSYEQYF. CDR3 in DNA: TGTGCCAGCCTCAGGCCCAGTTTGTCTTACGAGCAGTACTTC.

This chain joins TRBV7-9 and TRBJ1-1; TRBD1 is a possible D gene (6 bases). V lost 4 bases and J 0 bases, leaving 6 bases between the germline ends. CDR1 and CDR2 from the germline V gene are SEHNR and FQNEAQ (reference sequence). The CDR3 is made up of 13 amino acids. The CDR3 sequence: CASSWTVNTEAFF. The CDR3 DNA reads TGTGCCAGCAGCTGGACAGTGAACACTGAAGCTTTCTTT. The full variable domain, with the rest looked up from reference TRBV7-9 and TRBJ1-1, is DTGVSQNPRHKITKRGQNVTFRCDPISEHNRLYWYRQTLGQGPEFLTYFQNEAQLEKSRLLSDRFSAERPKGSFSTLEIQRTEQGDSAMYLCASSWTVNTEAFFGQGTRLTVV.

The chain links TRBV28 to TRBJ2-7, with TRBD1 matching 9 bases. Germline V gene lookup returns CDR1 MDHEN and CDR2 SYDVKM. The CDR3 loop spans 14 amino acids. V lost 5 bases, J lost 2 bases, and 4 bases stayed unmatched. The CDR3 coding sequence is TGTGCCAGCAGTGGCGGACAGGGGCCCTACGAGCAGTACTTC. Its protein product is CASSGGQGPYEQYF.

Here the CDR3 reads CASSQDREGEKLFF. The CDR3 DNA is TGCGCCAGCAGCCAAGACAGGGAAGGGGAAAAACTGTTTTTT. The chain uses TRBV4-3 and TRBJ1-4; D possibly corresponds to TRBD1 (5 bases). From germline, CDR1 is LGHNA and CDR2 YSLEER. The CDR3 is made up of 14 amino acids. V lost 0 bases, J lost 8 bases, and 10 bases lay in between.

V usage is TRBV5-1 and J usage is TRBJ2-5; 8 bases line up with TRBD2. Germline lookup yields CDR1 SGHRS and CDR2 YFSETQ. The CDR3 covers 15 residues. The ends lost 6 bases at V and 5 bases at J; junction bases unmatched: 12. CDR3 residues: CASTPSAGGGETQYF. The DNA for the CDR3 is TGCGCCAGCACCCCTTCTGCGGGGGGAGGTGAGACCCAGTACTTC.

This chain links TRBV5-6 with TRBJ2-5; possible D gene TRBD1, 6 bases. V lost 5 bases and J lost 8, with 16 bases in between. The length of the CDR3 is 13 residues. Germline V gives CDR1 SGHDT, CDR2 YYEEEE. This CDR3 reads CASRGASWITQYF. The CDR3 DNA sequence: TGTGCCAGCAGGGGGGCCAGCTGGATTACCCAGTACTTC. The full variable domain, rest sourced from reference TRBV5-6 and TRBJ2-5, is DAGVTQSPTHLIKTRGQQVTLRCSPKSGHDTVSWYQQALGQGPQFIFQYYEEEERQRGNFPDRFSGHQFPNYSSELNVNALLLGDSALYLCASRGASWITQYFGPGTRLLVL.

The rearrangement uses TRBV7-6 and TRBJ2-5; 7 nucleotides align to TRBD1. Germline V gene data show CDR1 as SGHVS and CDR2 as FNYEAQ. Unmatched junction bases numbered 8, after V lost 5 bases and J lost 5 bases. This CDR3 comprises 14 residues. CDR3 amino acids: CASSRTGAWETQYF. Here the CDR3 DNA reads TGTGCCAGCAGCCGAACAGGGGCTTGGGAGACCCAGTACTTC.

The sample holds a few counts of this clone. The V and J genes are TRBV5-1 and TRBJ1-1; D possibly corresponds to TRBD1 (5 bases). With 4 bases removed from V and 1 base from J, the gap between germline ends came to 14 bases. CDR1 and CDR2 (germline): SGHRS, YFSETQ. The CDR3 is 15 amino acids. The CDR3 region has the DNA TGCGCCAGCAGCGGGCCACCCGGGGGGAACACTGAAGCTTTCTTT. It yields the protein CASSGPPGGNTEAFF.

The gene calls are TRBV5-4 and TRBJ2-1; 11 nucleotides match TRBD2. V shed 1 base, J shed 6 bases, and the junction held 3 bases outside the gene matches. CDR1 and CDR2 from the germline V gene are SGHNT and YYREEE (reference sequence). CDR3 length: 15 amino acids. The CDR3, as DNA: TGTGCCAGCAGCTTGTGGCTAGCGGGGGGCAATGAGCAGTTCTTC. Translated: CASSLWLAGGNEQFF.